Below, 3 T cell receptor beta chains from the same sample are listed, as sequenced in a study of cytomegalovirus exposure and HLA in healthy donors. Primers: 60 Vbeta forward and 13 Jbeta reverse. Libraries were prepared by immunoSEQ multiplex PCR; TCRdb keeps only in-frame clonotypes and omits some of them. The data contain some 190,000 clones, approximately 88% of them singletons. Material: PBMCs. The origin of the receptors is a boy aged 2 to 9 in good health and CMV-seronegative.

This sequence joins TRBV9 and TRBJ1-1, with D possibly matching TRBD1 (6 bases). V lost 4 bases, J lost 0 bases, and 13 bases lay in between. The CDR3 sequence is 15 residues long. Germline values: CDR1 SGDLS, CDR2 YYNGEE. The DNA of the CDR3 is TGTGCCAGCAGCCTAGGACAGAAAATGAACACTGAAGCTTTCTTT. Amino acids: CASSLGQKMNTEAFF. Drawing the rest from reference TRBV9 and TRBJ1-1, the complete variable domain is DSGVTQTPKHLITATGQRVTLRCSPRSGDLSVYWYQQSLDQGLQFLIQYYNGEERAKGNILERFSAQQFPDLHSELNLSSLELGDSALYFCASSLGQKMNTEAFFGQGTRLTVV.

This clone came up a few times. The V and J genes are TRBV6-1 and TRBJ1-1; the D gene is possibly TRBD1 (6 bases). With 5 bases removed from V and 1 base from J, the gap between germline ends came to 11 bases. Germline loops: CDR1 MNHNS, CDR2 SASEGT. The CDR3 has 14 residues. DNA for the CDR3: TGTGCCAGCAGTACAGGGTTTTCGAACACTGAAGCTTTCTTT. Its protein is CASSTGFSNTEAFF.

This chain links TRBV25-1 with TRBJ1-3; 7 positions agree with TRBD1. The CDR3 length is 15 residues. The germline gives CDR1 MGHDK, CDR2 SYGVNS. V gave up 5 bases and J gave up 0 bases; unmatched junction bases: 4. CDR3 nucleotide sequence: TGTGCCAGCAGTCCCGGACAGGCCTCTGGAAACACCATATATTTT. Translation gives CASSPGQASGNTIYF.